These 14 T cell receptor beta chains share one sample of origin, sequenced in a study of T-cell reconstitution after alpha-beta-depleted transplantation in children. TCRbeta library preparation incorporated unique molecular identifiers. TCRdb itself ran the PCR reads through MiXCR, one entry per CDR3 protein. Of 600,000 to 700,000 distinct CDR3 sequences listed, roughly 15% are singletons. Sequencing used PBMCs from the stem cell graft donor, obtained from the stem cell graft. Receptor source: a human donor who donated a stem cell graft to a child with acute myeloid leukemia.

There are many counts of this clonotype. This chain links TRBV5-1 with TRBJ2-6, with D tentatively TRBD2 (6 bases). CDR3 length: 15 amino acids. Between the trimmed V and J ends, which lost 7 bases and 1 base, there was a span of 12 bases. CDR1 and CDR2 from the germline V gene are SGHRS and YFSETQ. CDR3 coding DNA: TGCGCCAGCCGCGTTGGACTATCTGGGGCCAACGTCCTGACTTTC. Its protein product is CASRVGLSGANVLTF.

This clonotype was found many times. This rearrangement joins TRBV9 to TRBJ2-5; possibly TRBD1 or TRBD2 for D (5 bases each). CDR3 length equals 16 residues. Germline-derived CDR1 and CDR2 are SGDLS and YYNGEE. Deletions cut 4 bases from V and 5 bases from J, with 21 bases between. The CDR3 region has the DNA TGTGCCAGCAGCTCGACCGGGACCACGCCGGCGGAGACCCAGTACTTC. Residues: CASSSTGTTPAETQYF.

This clonotype has only a few counts. The rearrangement links TRBV5-6 to TRBJ2-1, with 10 bases matching TRBD1. Germline V lookup: CDR1 SGHDT, CDR2 YYEEEE. The CDR3 has 15 amino acids. Trimming at V came to 4 bases and at J to 10 bases, leaving 11 bases not matched to a gene. CDR3 region: CASSLIRDRGFEQFF. The CDR3 DNA reads as TGTGCCAGCAGCCTTATCCGGGACAGGGGTTTCGAGCAGTTCTTC.

The rearrangement uses TRBV7-2 and TRBJ1-2, with D uncertain. The V gene lost 1 base and the J gene lost 6 bases, with 6 bases spanning the gap. Germline assignment: CDR1 SGHTA and CDR2 FQGNSA. This CDR3 has 12 residues. In DNA, the CDR3 is TGTGCCAGCAGCTTAGTTGAGCATGGCTACACCTTC. It yields the protein CASSLVEHGYTF.

This chain joins TRBV4-3 and TRBJ1-2; tentatively, D is TRBD1 (6 bases). The CDR3 has 16 amino acids. Per the germline V gene, CDR1 is LGHNA and CDR2 is YSLEER. The V gene lost 1 base and the J gene lost 4 bases, with 16 bases spanning the gap. CDR3 coding DNA: TGCGCCAGCAGCCAAGGGGTCAGGGGTTTTAGCTATGGCTACACCTTC. Translating it yields CASSQGVRGFSYGYTF.

Of note for this clonotype: A single base separates this from a much larger clone, so it may be a read error. The chain uses TRBV10-3 and TRBJ1-5; D is possibly TRBD1 (5 bases). Trimming shortened V by 10 bases and J by 3 bases, and 10 bases separated the two germline ends. The CDR3 is made up of 12 amino acids. Germline V gives CDR1 ENHRY, CDR2 SYGVKD. In DNA, the CDR3 is TGTGCCACGGGGGATAACAATCAGCCCCAGCATTTT. It codes for CATGDNNQPQHF.

This clonotype was seen many times. The V gene is TRBV15, the J gene TRBJ2-2; D is perhaps TRBD2 (6 bases). The CDR3 is made up of 14 amino acids. Trimming pared 0 bases from V and 7 bases from J, leaving 9 bases between. Germline V CDR1 and CDR2: LNHNV, YYDKDF (reference sequence). In nucleotides, the CDR3 is TGTGCCACCAGCAGAGATGAGGAGGGCGGGGAGCTGTTTTTT. The encoded protein is CATSRDEEGGELFF.

This clonotype occurred many times. The J gene is TRBJ1-5, the V gene TRBV29-1; a possible D gene is TRBD1 (6 bases). V was trimmed by 7 bases and J by 3 bases, leaving 13 bases between them. This CDR3 contains 13 residues. The germline CDR1 and CDR2 sequences are SQVTM and ANQGSEA. The DNA of the CDR3 is TGCAGCGCCGTAGGGGGGAACAATCAGCCCCAGCATTTT. Its translation: CSAVGGNNQPQHF.

J is TRBJ2-2 and V is TRBV9; perhaps D is TRBD1 or TRBD2 (6 bases each). Germline lookup yields CDR1 SGDLS and CDR2 YYNGEE. Trimming removed 4 bases from V and 8 bases from J, with 15 bases in between. The CDR3 extends over 14 amino acids. This CDR3 is CASSIGGGLGELFF. The CDR3 bases are TGTGCCAGCAGCATCGGAGGGGGGTTGGGGGAGCTGTTTTTT.

This clonotype was found many times. The chain uses TRBV20-1 and TRBJ2-1, with D unresolved. V dropped 0 bases and J dropped 9 bases, with 21 bases sitting between them. Germline V gives CDR1 DFQATT, CDR2 SNEGSKA (reference sequence). The CDR3 covers 16 residues. CDR3 coding DNA: TGCAGTGCTAGAGATGGTGGTCAGAGCCTAAGAATTGAGCAGTTCTTC. It specifies CSARDGGQSLRIEQFF.

The chain carries TRBV4-2 and TRBJ1-1, with a tentative D call TRBD1 (5 bases). From germline, CDR1 is LGHNA and CDR2 YNFKEQ. Trimming removed 4 bases from V and 11 bases from J, with 14 bases in between. The CDR3 runs 12 residues. CDR3 DNA: TGTGCCAGCAGCCCCGGTAGGGGTACGGCTTTCTTT. This translates into CASSPGRGTAFF.

This clonotype was observed at least ten times. The CDR3 spells CSARDRRGAVSGNTIYF. CDR3 sequence (DNA): TGCAGTGCTAGAGATCGAAGAGGAGCAGTCTCTGGAAACACCATATATTTT. V is TRBV20-1 and J is TRBJ1-3; D remains ambiguous. The germline CDR1 and CDR2 sequences are DFQATT and SNEGSKA (reference sequence). The CDR3 is made up of 17 amino acids. V was pared by 0 bases and J by 0 bases, with 15 bases between.

This chain connects TRBV5-5 to TRBJ2-3; 7 positions match TRBD1. The CDR3 contains 15 residues. Germline lookup yields CDR1 SGHKS and CDR2 YYEKEE (reference sequence). The J segment lost 2 bases and the V segment lost 4 bases, leaving 7 bases of the junction unmatched. The CDR3 region is CASSPGQPTTDTQYF. CDR3 sequence (DNA): TGTGCCAGCAGCCCGGGACAGCCGACCACAGATACGCAGTATTTT.

This clonotype has only a few counts. One end of the junction varies from germline; a read error may be responsible. The chain couples TRBV6-5 to TRBJ2-2; 8 nucleotides agree with TRBD2. Germline V gene lookup returns CDR1 MNHEY and CDR2 SVGAGI. The CDR3 runs 15 residues. CDR3 nucleotides: TGTGCCATCAGTTCACGGGGGGGCCTCGCCGGGGAGCTGTTTTTT. Translation: CAISSRGGLAGELFF.